This TCR beta chain was documented in a study of naive CD8 T cells in extremely preterm neonates. Clones were read by immunoSEQ multiplex PCR, and TCRdb kept only the in-frame ones, dropping some. This repertoire shows fewer than 25,000 clones, around 88% found once; its top ten account for roughly 0.93%. As regards this clone: As yet, its antigen is unknown.

Study-wide points: Relative to older groups, preterm infants had shorter, less trimmed CDR3s with fewer N additions.

Per the germline V gene, CDR1 is SGHAT and CDR2 is FQNNGV. Germline trimming cut 1 base from V and 7 bases from J; bases unmatched to any gene: 6. The CDR3 is made up of 17 amino acids. Extremely preterm deliveries at 23-27 weeks of gestation provided the preterm samples. Pregnancies with fetal demise were excluded. The J gene is TRBJ2-2, the V gene TRBV11-2; 13 bases map to TRBD2. This receptor was taken from a boy who was born preterm. The sample taken for sequencing was naive CD8+ T cells from cord blood. CDR3: CASSLGGLAGPNGELFF. CDR3 bases: TGTGCCAGCAGCTTAGGGGGACTAGCGGGGCCCAACGGGGAGCTGTTTTTT.